The 2 T cell receptor beta chains in this list originate from one sample, sequenced in a study of blood T cell repertoires in COVID-19. The protocol was immunoSEQ multiplex PCR, while the TCRdb copy is restricted to in-frame clones and leaves out a portion. This table has roughly 150,000 clones, 70% to 90% appearing once. The sample consisted of peripheral blood. The receptors come from a human donor in a cohort sampled during active COVID-19.

The V gene is TRBV10-2, the J gene TRBJ1-6, with D hard to call. V lost 6 bases and J lost 11, with 26 bases in between. The CDR3 is 17 amino acids. Germline loops: CDR1 WSHSY, CDR2 SAAADI. The CDR3 spells CASRKGLIGRLNPPLHF. The CDR3 coding sequence is TGCGCCAGCAGGAAGGGATTGATCGGGAGATTGAATCCACCCCTCCACTTT.

This rearrangement joins TRBV29-1 to TRBJ2-3, with 10 bases fitting TRBD1. V gave up 5 bases and J gave up 2 bases; unmatched junction bases: 7. The germline CDR1 and CDR2 sequences are SQVTM and ANQGSEA. The CDR3 is 15 amino acids. The CDR3 protein is CSVSTDRGFTDTQYF. The CDR3 DNA follows: TGCAGCGTTTCTACGGACAGGGGGTTCACAGATACGCAGTATTTT.